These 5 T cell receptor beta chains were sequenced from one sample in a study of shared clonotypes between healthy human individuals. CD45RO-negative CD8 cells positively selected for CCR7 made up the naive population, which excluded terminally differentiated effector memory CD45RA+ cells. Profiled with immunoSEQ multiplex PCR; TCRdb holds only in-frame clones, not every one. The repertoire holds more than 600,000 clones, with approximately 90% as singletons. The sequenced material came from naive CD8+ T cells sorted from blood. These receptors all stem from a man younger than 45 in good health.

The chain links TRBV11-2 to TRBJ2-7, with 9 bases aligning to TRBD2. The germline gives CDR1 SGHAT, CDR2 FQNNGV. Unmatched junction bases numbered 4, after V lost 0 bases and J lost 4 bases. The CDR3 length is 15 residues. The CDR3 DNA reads TGTGCCAGCAGCTTAGAAGCGGGAGGAGATTACGAGCAGTACTTC. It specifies CASSLEAGGDYEQYF.

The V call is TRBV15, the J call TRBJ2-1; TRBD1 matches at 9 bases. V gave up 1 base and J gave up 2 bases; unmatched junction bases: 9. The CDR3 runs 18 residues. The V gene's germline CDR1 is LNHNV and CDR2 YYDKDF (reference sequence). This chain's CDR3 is CATSRGGQGLVAYNEQFF. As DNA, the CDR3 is TGTGCCACCAGCAGAGGGGGACAGGGTTTGGTTGCCTACAATGAGCAGTTCTTC.

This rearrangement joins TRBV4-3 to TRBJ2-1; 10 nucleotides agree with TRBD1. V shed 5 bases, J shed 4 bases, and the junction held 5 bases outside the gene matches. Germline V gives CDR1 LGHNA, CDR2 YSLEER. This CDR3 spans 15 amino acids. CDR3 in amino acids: CASSSRQGAYNEQFF. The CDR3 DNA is TGCGCCAGCAGCTCGCGACAGGGGGCTTACAATGAGCAGTTCTTC.

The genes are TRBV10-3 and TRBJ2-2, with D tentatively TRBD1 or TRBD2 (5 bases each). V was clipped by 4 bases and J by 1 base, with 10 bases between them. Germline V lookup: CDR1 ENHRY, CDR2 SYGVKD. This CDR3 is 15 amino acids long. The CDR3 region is CAISGGKENTGELFF. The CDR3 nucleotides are TGTGCCATCAGTGGGGGGAAAGAGAACACCGGGGAGCTGTTTTTT.

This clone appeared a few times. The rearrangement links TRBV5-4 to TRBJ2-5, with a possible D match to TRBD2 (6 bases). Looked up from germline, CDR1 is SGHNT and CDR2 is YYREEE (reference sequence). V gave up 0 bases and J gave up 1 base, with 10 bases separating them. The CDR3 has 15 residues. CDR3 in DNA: TGTGCCAGCAGCTTGGTAGGCGGGATCCAAGAGACCCAGTACTTC. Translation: CASSLVGGIQETQYF.